This T cell receptor (beta chain) comes out of a study of T cells in localized non-small cell lung cancer. V dropped 6 bases and J dropped 4; count of bases not matched to a gene: 11. The CDR3 runs 15 residues. Looked up from germline, CDR1 is ENHRY and CDR2 is SYGVKD. This clone was seen a single time. What it binds is unknown. Repertoires were generated with immunoSEQ multiplex PCR, while TCRdb's copy carries only in-frame clones and drops some. Of some 40,000 clones detected, approximately 92% appear once; the ten largest clones hold more than 5.5%. Broader study findings: Clonality of T cells reached its maximum in uninvolved adjacent lung, surpassing tumor. The study detected a median roughly 61 of the top 100 tumor clones in adjacent lung.

The material was peripheral blood, obtained before any cancer treatment. This TCR was sampled from a female donor older than 55 with stage I lung adenocarcinoma. The chain recombines TRBV10-3 with TRBJ1-1, with TRBD1 identical over 7 bases. In DNA, the CDR3 is TGTGCCATCAGGCGGACAGGCCCCGGGGGCACTGAAGCTTTCTTT. It translates to CAIRRTGPGGTEAFF.